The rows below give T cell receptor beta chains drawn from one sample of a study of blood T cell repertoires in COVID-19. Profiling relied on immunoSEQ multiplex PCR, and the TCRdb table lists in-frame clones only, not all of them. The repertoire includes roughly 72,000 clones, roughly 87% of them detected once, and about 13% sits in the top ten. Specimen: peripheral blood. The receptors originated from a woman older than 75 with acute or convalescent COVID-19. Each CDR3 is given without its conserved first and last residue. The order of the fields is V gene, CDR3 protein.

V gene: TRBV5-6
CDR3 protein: ASSPGQGINTIY

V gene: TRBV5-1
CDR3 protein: ASSLVAGGLETQY

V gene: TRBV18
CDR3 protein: ASSPGQGIEAF

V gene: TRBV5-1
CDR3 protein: ASSLEGLATYEQY

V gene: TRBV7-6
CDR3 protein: ASSLALRDRGETQY

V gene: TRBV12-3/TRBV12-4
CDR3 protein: ASTGQGSNEQY

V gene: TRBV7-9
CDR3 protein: ASSRGYTEKLF

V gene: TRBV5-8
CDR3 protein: ASSRGTGRNYGYT

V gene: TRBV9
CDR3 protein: ASSVAGTGGNNEQF

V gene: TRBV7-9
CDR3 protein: ASSIAGTGFT

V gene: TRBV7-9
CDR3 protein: ASSLMLGHRGRTDTQY

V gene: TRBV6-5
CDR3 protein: ASSRTSGNTGELF

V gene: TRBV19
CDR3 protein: ASSVATNEKLF

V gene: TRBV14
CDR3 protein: ASRSDRGLITGELF

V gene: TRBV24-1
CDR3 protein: ATREGTEAF

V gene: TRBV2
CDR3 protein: ASSEAGQGGATSGTTQY

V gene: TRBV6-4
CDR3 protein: ASSIIAGNTEAF

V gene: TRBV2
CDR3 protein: ASSGGGLGTDQETQY

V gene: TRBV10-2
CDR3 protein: ASSPRDNEQF

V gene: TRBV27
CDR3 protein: ASSFSGTSPYEQY

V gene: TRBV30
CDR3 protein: ASRGLVYGYT

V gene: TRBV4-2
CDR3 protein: ASSQDLLERTQY

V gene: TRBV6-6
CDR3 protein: ASSRDRGSTEAF

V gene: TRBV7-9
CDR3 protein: ASSSGTGFYEQY